This T cell receptor beta chain derives from a study of blood T cell repertoires in COVID-19. Study summary: From the United States, Italy and Spain came samples of acute and convalescent COVID-19. The cDNA or gDNA used as material had been derived from T cells, B-cell-depleted T cells, or PBMCs.

The germline CDR1 and CDR2 sequences are LNHDA and SQIVND (reference sequence). V lost 3 bases to trimming and J lost 3 bases, with 8 bases between them. This CDR3 region has 13 residues. In the authors' methods: Scientists estimated how many nucleated cells there were by amplifying reference gene primers. The data were produced by immunoSEQ multiplex PCR, yet TCRdb's version contains in-frame clones alone and is incomplete. The V and J calls and clone size were taken over from that table, and D and trimming were inferred from the DNA. This sample has about 140,000 clones, with 60% to 85% found just once. This clone was picked up one time.

The chain joins TRBV19 to TRBJ1-1; D not resolved. The sample taken for sequencing was peripheral blood. The receptor was derived from a man aged 50 or older with acute or convalescent COVID-19. The CDR3 loop reads CASSISADTEAFF. CDR3 DNA sequence: TGTGCCAGTAGTATCTCCGCAGACACTGAAGCTTTCTTT.